A single sample is the source of the 28 T cell receptor beta chains below, sequenced in a study of cytomegalovirus exposure and HLA in healthy donors (dated by TCRdb to 2015 to 2018). Libraries were made using the immunoSEQ multiplex PCR assay. The multiplex PCR relied on a mix of 60 forward primers for TCR Vbeta segments and 13 reverse primers for TCR Jbeta segments. TCRdb's version of the immuneACCESS table is confined to in-frame rearrangements and falls short of the full clone set. An unresolved V gene accounts for under half of the shortfall where checked; the remainder is of unknown origin. For this sample the table gives about 150,000 clones, of which approximately 80% were detected only once. The ten most abundant clones make up around 4.8% of the sample. The sample consisted of PBMCs. All receptors derive from a man younger than 30 in good health and CMV-seronegative.

V and J are TRBV2 and TRBJ2-5; D is undetermined. CDR1 and CDR2 (germline): SNHLY, FYNNEI. The CDR3 length is 13 residues. The V end lost 7 bases, the J end lost 5 bases, and 14 bases lay between the germline ends. CDR3 protein: CASTGIPGETQYF. The CDR3, as DNA: TGTGCCAGCACAGGTATCCCCGGTGAGACCCAGTACTTC.

The rearrangement joins TRBV29-1 to TRBJ2-7; 8 bases map to TRBD2. V trimming: 4 bases; J trimming: 2 bases; junction bases outside the gene matches: 13. Germline-derived CDR1 and CDR2 are SQVTM and ANQGSEA. This CDR3 region has 16 residues. CDR3 amino acids: CSVAGDFSGVTYEQYF. CDR3 nucleotides: TGCAGCGTTGCGGGGGACTTTAGCGGGGTTACCTACGAGCAGTACTTC.

V and J are TRBV21-1 and TRBJ1-5. TRBV21-1 is noted as a pseudogene. This CDR3 region has 12 residues. CDR3 region: CASLLSNQPQHF. The DNA for the CDR3 is TGTGCCAGCTTATTAAGCAATCAGCCCCAGCATTTT.

V is TRBV7-6 and J is TRBJ2-1; 9 nucleotides match TRBD2. The V gene end was trimmed by 2 bases and the J gene end by 5 bases; junction bases not matched to a gene: 4. This CDR3 is built from 15 residues. Per germline, CDR1 SGHVS and CDR2 FNYEAQ. DNA for the CDR3: TGTGCCAGCAGCTTACGCGGGAGGGCCAACAATGAGCAGTTCTTC. It encodes CASSLRGRANNEQFF.

The gene calls are TRBV27 and TRBJ2-7, with TRBD2 matching 8 bases. In germline, CDR1 is MNHEY, CDR2 SMNVEV (reference sequence). Trimming at V came to 2 bases and at J to 5 bases, leaving 8 bases not matched to a gene. The CDR3 is 15 amino acids. CDR3 in DNA: TGTGCCAGCAGTTTAATGGCTAGCGGGTTCGACGAGCAGTACTTC. This encodes CASSLMASGFDEQYF.

Only a few counts were recorded for this clone. The chain carries TRBV6-6 and TRBJ1-5; no firm D call. V was clipped by 0 bases and J by 1 base, with 10 bases between them. Germline CDR1 reads MNHNY; CDR2 reads SVGAGI (reference sequence). The CDR3 is made up of 16 amino acids. CDR3 protein: CASSYSLSKSNQPQHF. CDR3 sequence (DNA): TGTGCCAGCAGTTACTCCCTCTCTAAAAGCAATCAGCCCCAGCATTTT.

Here the CDR3 DNA reads TGTGCCAGCAGTTTCCGAGGGTTAGCGGAACGGCTTAGCACAGATACGCAGTATTTT. It specifies CASSFRGLAERLSTDTQYF. J is TRBJ2-3 and V is TRBV5-6; possibly TRBD2 for D (6 bases). V was shortened by 5 bases and J by 0 bases, with 25 bases between the two germline ends. Per germline, CDR1 SGHDT and CDR2 YYEEEE. The CDR3 length is 19 residues. Full variable domain (missing parts from reference TRBV5-6 and TRBJ2-3): DAGVTQSPTHLIKTRGQQVTLRCSPKSGHDTVSWYQQALGQGPQFIFQYYEEEERQRGNFPDRFSGHQFPNYSSELNVNALLLGDSALYLCASSFRGLAERLSTDTQYFGPGTRLTVL.

CDR3 coding DNA: TGTGCCAGCAGTGAAGTCGGGGGGGGAAACTCACCCCTCCACTTT. This gives the protein CASSEVGGGNSPLHF. The chain is built from TRBV6-4 and TRBJ1-6; TRBD1 is a possible D gene (5 bases). CDR3 length: 15 amino acids. Germline lookup yields CDR1 MRHNA and CDR2 SNTAGT. Trimming shortened V by 3 bases and J by 10 bases, and 16 bases separated the two germline ends.

The rearrangement uses TRBV28 and TRBJ1-1; a possible D gene is TRBD1 (5 bases). The germline V and J ends were trimmed by 7 bases and 3 bases, with 12 bases remaining between them. CDR1 is MDHEN, CDR2 SYDVKM, per germline. The CDR3 extends over 13 amino acids. The CDR3 loop is CASNPLGDTEAFF. Here the CDR3 DNA reads TGTGCCAGCAACCCGTTAGGGGACACTGAAGCTTTCTTT.

The chain employs TRBV12-5 and TRBJ2-3; 10 nucleotides agree with TRBD2. Germline V CDR1 and CDR2: LGHNT, FRNRAP. This CDR3 spans 17 amino acids. Trimming removed 4 bases from V and 2 bases from J; junction bases left unmatched: 9. CDR3 sequence (DNA): TGTGCTAGTGGTTCCTCCCCGACTAGCGGGTACACAGATACGCAGTATTTT. This encodes CASGSSPTSGYTDTQYF.

The chain couples TRBV28 to TRBJ1-1, with a weak D call TRBD1 (5 bases). V lost 3 bases and J 4 bases, leaving 15 bases between the germline ends. Germline V lookup: CDR1 MDHEN, CDR2 SYDVKM. The CDR3 extends over 15 amino acids. The CDR3 sequence: CASSFGGARSTEAFF. CDR3 sequence (DNA): TGTGCCAGCAGTTTTGGAGGGGCCCGGAGCACTGAAGCTTTCTTT.

The chain is built from TRBV18 and TRBJ1-2; D perhaps matches TRBD1 (5 bases). The CDR3 consists of 15 residues. Germline CDR1 reads KGHSH; CDR2 reads LQKENI. V was clipped by 3 bases and J by 4 bases, with 15 bases between them. CDR3 in DNA: TGTGCCAGCTCACCTCTCGAGCGGGGGATCTATGGCTACACCTTC. Its translation is CASSPLERGIYGYTF.

A single count supports this clone. The V call is TRBV6-1, the J call TRBJ1-6, with D maybe TRBD1 (6 bases). Trimming removed 6 bases at V and 4 bases at J, with 10 bases between. The germline gives CDR1 MNHNS, CDR2 SASEGT. CDR3 length equals 14 residues. The CDR3 here is CASSTGQYNSPLHF. CDR3 bases: TGTGCCAGCAGCACCGGACAGTATAATTCACCCCTCCACTTT.

The chain carries TRBV28 and TRBJ2-3; a possible D gene is TRBD2 (6 bases). Trimming left V 3 bases short and J 3 bases short, with 13 bases between. The germline V gene encodes CDR1 MDHEN and CDR2 SYDVKM. The CDR3 totals 15 residues. Here the CDR3 DNA reads TGTGCCAGCAGTTTGGGGATAGCGGTTACAGATACGCAGTATTTT. Protein product: CASSLGIAVTDTQYF.

The chain employs TRBV6-6 and TRBJ1-4, with 9 bases aligning to TRBD1. The CDR3 loop spans 16 amino acids. CDR1 MNHNY and CDR2 SVGAGI come from the germline V gene (reference sequence). Trimming took 2 bases from V and 0 from J; bases not matched to a gene: 1. CDR3 nucleotide sequence: TGTGCCAGCAGTTACGGACAGGGGACAACTAATGAAAAACTGTTTTTT. Protein: CASSYGQGTTNEKLFF.

The V and J genes are TRBV12-5 and TRBJ2-5, with a weak D call TRBD1 (5 bases). The V gene lost 5 bases and the J gene lost 2 bases, with 9 bases spanning the gap. Germline assignment: CDR1 LGHNT and CDR2 FRNRAP. The length of the CDR3 is 13 residues. CDR3 sequence reads: CASGQGPQETQYF. The CDR3 DNA reads as TGTGCTAGTGGTCAGGGCCCACAAGAGACCCAGTACTTC.

This clone was counted only a few times. This chain joins TRBV6-5 and TRBJ2-7, with D uncertain. This CDR3 region has 13 residues. Trimming removed 2 bases at V and 5 bases at J, with 10 bases between. Germline V gene data show CDR1 as MNHEY and CDR2 as SVGAGI. The CDR3 sequence: CASSYVFRDEQYF. CDR3 sequence (DNA): TGTGCCAGCAGTTACGTCTTCCGGGACGAGCAGTACTTC.

CDR3 residues: CASRPRTGGYEQYF. Written as DNA, the CDR3 is TGTGCCAGCCGTCCGAGGACAGGGGGGTACGAGCAGTACTTC. The rearrangement joins TRBV21-1 to TRBJ2-7; TRBD1, the D gene given by the table, was not confirmed from the DNA. TRBV21-1 is a documented pseudogene. This CDR3 is 14 amino acids long.

This chain connects TRBV5-1 to TRBJ1-2, with 8 positions matching TRBD1. V lost 4 bases and J lost 8; bases outside the gene matches: 10. Germline lookup yields CDR1 SGHRS and CDR2 YFSETQ. This CDR3 has 14 residues. CDR3 nucleotides: TGCGCCAGCAGCCCGGACAGGGTCCGTGGGGGCTACACCTTC. Residues: CASSPDRVRGGYTF.

The rearrangement uses TRBV4-1 and TRBJ1-5; possible D gene TRBD1, 6 bases. The CDR3 has 15 residues. V lost 3 bases and J 5 bases, leaving 14 bases between the germline ends. CDR1 MGHRA and CDR2 YSYEKL come from the germline V gene. DNA of the CDR3: TGCGCCAGCAGCCACCTAACAGGGAGAGATCAGCCCCAGCATTTT. Its translation: CASSHLTGRDQPQHF.

This clone has a single count. The chain combines TRBV30 with TRBJ2-1; D possibly corresponds to TRBD2 (6 bases). Germline-derived CDR1 and CDR2 are GTSNPN and SVGIG (reference sequence). This CDR3 is built from 14 residues. The V end was cut by 4 bases, the J end by 4 bases, with 14 bases between. CDR3: CAWIRSGLYNEQFF. CDR3 in DNA: TGTGCCTGGATTAGATCGGGACTTTACAATGAGCAGTTCTTC.

The chain couples TRBV10-1 to TRBJ2-7; D might be TRBD2 (7 bases). Germline V gene data show CDR1 as WNHNN and CDR2 as SYGVQD (reference sequence). Trimming removed 8 bases at V and 6 bases at J, with 20 bases between. This CDR3 region has 14 residues. CDR3 region: CASPGRGERGEQYF. DNA for the CDR3: TGCGCCAGCCCTGGGAGGGGGGAACGGGGCGAGCAGTACTTC.

The J gene is TRBJ2-5, the V gene TRBV10-3; TRBD1 matches at 8 bases. The CDR3 is 12 amino acids. Trimming cost V 7 bases and J 4 bases; bases outside gene matches: 2. Germline V gene data show CDR1 as ENHRY and CDR2 as SYGVKD. The CDR3 reads CAIKDRAETQYF. CDR3 in DNA: TGTGCCATCAAGGACAGGGCAGAGACCCAGTACTTC.

The chain has TRBV7-6 and TRBJ1-5; D might be TRBD1 (6 bases). The V end was cut by 5 bases, the J end by 4 bases, with 15 bases between. The CDR3 runs to 15 residues. Per germline, CDR1 SGHVS and CDR2 FNYEAQ. In DNA form, the CDR3 reads TGTGCCAGCAGCGCTAGCAGGGGATGGAATCAGCCCCAGCATTTT. This sequence encodes CASSASRGWNQPQHF.

This chain connects TRBV7-9 to TRBJ1-1, with D unresolved. CDR3 length: 13 residues. CDR1 SEHNR and CDR2 FQNEAQ come from the germline V gene (reference sequence). V lost 8 bases to trimming and J lost 4 bases, with 14 bases between them. In nucleotides, the CDR3 is TGTGCCAGCGGTCTTTGGGAGGTCACTGAAGCTTTCTTT. Amino acids: CASGLWEVTEAFF.

The chain recombines TRBV30 with TRBJ2-3; 11 bases match TRBD2. Germline values: CDR1 GTSNPN, CDR2 SVGIG (reference sequence). CDR3 length equals 14 residues. Trimming removed 5 bases from V and 4 bases from J; junction bases left unmatched: 5. The CDR3 nucleotides are TGTGCCTGGTCAACTAGCGGGAGCCCAGATACGCAGTATTTT. Translating gives CAWSTSGSPDTQYF.

This sequence joins TRBV11-3 and TRBJ2-7; TRBD2 matches 10 bases. The length of the CDR3 is 16 residues. V was pared by 5 bases and J by 5 bases, with 12 bases of the junction left unmatched. CDR1 is SGHNT, CDR2 YENEEA, per germline. For the CDR3, the DNA is TGTGCCAGCAGCGCCTACCTTAGCGGGAGGACACACGAGCAGTACTTC. Translating it yields CASSAYLSGRTHEQYF. The full variable domain, with the rest looked up from reference TRBV11-3 and TRBJ2-7, is EAGVVQSPRYKIIEKKQPVAFWCNPISGHNTLYWYLQNLGQGPELLIRYENEEAVDDSQLPKDRFSAERLKGVDSTLKIQPAELGDSAVYLCASSAYLSGRTHEQYFGPGTRLTVT.

V usage is TRBV11-2 and J usage is TRBJ1-1, with 8 bases lining up with TRBD1. The V gene end was trimmed by 0 bases and the J gene end by 10 bases; junction bases not matched to a gene: 4. The CDR3 sequence is 13 residues long. The germline CDR1 and CDR2 sequences are SGHAT and FQNNGV. The CDR3 loop reads CASSLDRTGLAFF. In DNA form, the CDR3 reads TGTGCCAGCAGCTTAGATAGGACAGGGCTAGCTTTCTTT.